These T cell receptor beta chains were read from a single sample in a study of cytomegalovirus exposure and HLA in healthy donors. Assay: immunoSEQ multiplex PCR; the TCRdb copy retains only in-frame clones and omits some. The sample includes about 140,000 clones, about two thirds of them seen just once. The sample was PBMCs. These receptors were taken from a man over 45 in good health and CMV-seropositive. Both conserved end residues are part of each CDR3. Fields, in order: J gene, D gene, V gene, clone size, CDR3 protein, CDR3 DNA. D genes are given only for firm matches. Where a row states a size, it is once, few, many or the class of an expanded clone; other rows omit it.

j_gene: TRBJ1-3
d_gene: -
v_gene: TRBV7-9
abundance: -
CDR3aa: CSSSLVTGTSGNTIYF
CDR3nt: TGTTCCAGCAGCTTAGTTACAGGAACCTCTGGAAACACCATATATTTT

j_gene: TRBJ2-3
d_gene: TRBD2
v_gene: TRBV11-3
abundance: -
CDR3aa: CASSSNQKLAGFTDTQYF
CDR3nt: TGTGCCAGCAGCTCTAATCAAAAACTAGCGGGCTTCACAGATACGCAGTATTTT

j_gene: TRBJ2-2
d_gene: TRBD2
v_gene: TRBV6-1
abundance: few
CDR3aa: CAINLAGVGELFF
CDR3nt: TGTGCCATCAATCTAGCGGGCGTCGGGGAGCTGTTTTTT

j_gene: TRBJ1-1
d_gene: TRBD1
v_gene: TRBV18
abundance: -
CDR3aa: CASSLGQRNTEAFF
CDR3nt: TGTGCCAGCTCACTGGGACAGCGGAACACTGAAGCTTTCTTT

j_gene: TRBJ1-1
d_gene: -
v_gene: TRBV29-1
abundance: -
CDR3aa: CSGGHGNTEAFF
CDR3nt: TGCAGCGGGGGACACGGGAACACTGAAGCTTTCTTT

j_gene: TRBJ1-3
d_gene: -
v_gene: TRBV29-1
abundance: -
CDR3aa: CSVVPGSGNTIYF
CDR3nt: TGCAGCGTTGTCCCAGGCTCTGGAAACACCATATATTTT

j_gene: TRBJ1-2
d_gene: -
v_gene: TRBV5-6
abundance: -
CDR3aa: CASSPGWRANYGYTF
CDR3nt: TGTGCCAGCAGCCCCGGGTGGAGAGCTAACTATGGCTACACCTTC

j_gene: TRBJ2-1
d_gene: TRBD2
v_gene: TRBV29-1
abundance: few
CDR3aa: CSVSSGSRDEQFF
CDR3nt: TGCAGCGTTTCCAGCGGGAGTCGGGATGAGCAGTTCTTC

j_gene: TRBJ2-7
d_gene: -
v_gene: TRBV15
abundance: -
CDR3aa: CATSRDGGAASSRGEQYF
CDR3nt: TGTGCCACCAGCAGAGATGGGGGGGCGGCCTCCTCACGGGGAGAGCAGTACTTC

j_gene: TRBJ2-7
d_gene: TRBD1
v_gene: TRBV18
abundance: -
CDR3aa: CASSPQGQGGEQYF
CDR3nt: TGTGCCAGCTCACCTCAGGGACAGGGTGGCGAGCAGTACTTC

j_gene: TRBJ1-5
d_gene: TRBD1
v_gene: TRBV29-1
abundance: -
CDR3aa: CSVLTGASDVAQHF
CDR3nt: TGCAGCGTTCTTACAGGGGCGTCTGATGTGGCCCAGCATTTT

j_gene: TRBJ2-5
d_gene: -
v_gene: TRBV7-6
abundance: -
CDR3aa: CASSSDYSRETQYF
CDR3nt: TGTGCCAGCAGCTCAGACTACAGTCGGGAGACCCAGTACTTC

j_gene: TRBJ1-1
d_gene: -
v_gene: TRBV9
abundance: -
CDR3aa: CASSPGGPRNTEAFF
CDR3nt: TGTGCCAGCAGCCCCGGGGGGCCAAGGAACACTGAAGCTTTCTTT

j_gene: TRBJ1-6
d_gene: TRBD1
v_gene: TRBV6-4
abundance: -
CDR3aa: CASGRGQGIDSPLHF
CDR3nt: TGTGCCAGCGGGCGGGGACAGGGGATAGATTCACCCCTCCACTTT

j_gene: TRBJ1-1
d_gene: -
v_gene: TRBV19
abundance: -
CDR3aa: CASSGREAFF
CDR3nt: TGTGCCAGTAGTGGGAGGGAAGCTTTCTTT

j_gene: TRBJ1-1
d_gene: -
v_gene: TRBV16
abundance: -
CDR3aa: CASSQSGRGDYTEAFF
CDR3nt: TGTGCCAGCAGCCAATCGGGGCGGGGAGATTATACTGAAGCTTTCTTT

j_gene: TRBJ1-4
d_gene: TRBD1
v_gene: TRBV25-1
abundance: few
CDR3aa: CASSESGQGVEKLFF
CDR3nt: TGTGCCAGCAGTGAATCTGGACAGGGGGTTGAAAAACTGTTTTTT

j_gene: TRBJ2-7
d_gene: TRBD1
v_gene: TRBV11-3
abundance: few
CDR3aa: CASSYNRDRGLFYEQYF
CDR3nt: TGTGCCAGCAGCTATAACCGGGACAGGGGGCTTTTCTACGAGCAGTACTTC

j_gene: TRBJ1-2
d_gene: -
v_gene: TRBV5-4
abundance: few
CDR3aa: CASSLPTGPFYGYTF
CDR3nt: TGTGCCAGCAGCCTACCGACAGGCCCCTTCTATGGCTACACCTTC

j_gene: TRBJ2-1
d_gene: TRBD2
v_gene: TRBV7-6
abundance: -
CDR3aa: CASSSQRGAYNEQFF
CDR3nt: TGTGCCAGCAGCTCCCAGCGGGGGGCTTACAATGAGCAGTTCTTC

j_gene: TRBJ1-5
d_gene: TRBD1
v_gene: TRBV19
abundance: -
CDR3aa: CASSIGQGVSQPQHF
CDR3nt: TGTGCCAGTAGTATAGGACAGGGGGTTAGTCAGCCCCAGCATTTT

j_gene: TRBJ1-2
d_gene: -
v_gene: TRBV7-9
abundance: -
CDR3aa: CSSSMDRGGYTF
CDR3nt: TGTTCCAGCAGCATGGACAGAGGCGGCTACACCTTC

j_gene: TRBJ2-1
d_gene: TRBD2
v_gene: TRBV4-2
abundance: -
CDR3aa: CASSQEPLAGARGYNEQFF
CDR3nt: TGTGCCAGCAGCCAAGAGCCCCTAGCGGGGGCTAGGGGGTACAATGAGCAGTTCTTC

j_gene: TRBJ2-2
d_gene: -
v_gene: TRBV7-8
abundance: -
CDR3aa: CASSLASVPGELFF
CDR3nt: TGTGCCAGCAGCTTAGCGTCGGTGCCCGGGGAGCTGTTTTTT

j_gene: TRBJ2-7
d_gene: -
v_gene: TRBV7-9
abundance: -
CDR3aa: CASSLAGVSYEQYF
CDR3nt: TGTGCCAGCAGCTTAGCAGGGGTCTCCTACGAGCAGTACTTC

j_gene: TRBJ2-1
d_gene: -
v_gene: TRBV7-2
abundance: -
CDR3aa: CASSPRVADLSGEQFF
CDR3nt: TGTGCCAGCAGCCCCCGGGTAGCGGACCTTAGTGGTGAGCAGTTCTTC

j_gene: TRBJ2-7
d_gene: -
v_gene: TRBV5-1
abundance: -
CDR3aa: CASSRESPYEQYF
CDR3nt: TGCGCCAGCAGCCGCGAGTCCCCCTACGAGCAGTACTTC

j_gene: TRBJ2-7
d_gene: TRBD2
v_gene: TRBV11-3
abundance: -
CDR3aa: CASSSLLAASGRSSYEQYF
CDR3nt: TGTGCCAGCAGCTCACTTCTCGCGGCTAGCGGGAGGAGCTCCTACGAGCAGTACTTC

j_gene: TRBJ1-1
d_gene: TRBD1
v_gene: TRBV19
abundance: -
CDR3aa: CASRTGEGTEAFF
CDR3nt: TGTGCCAGTAGGACAGGGGAAGGAACTGAAGCTTTCTTT

j_gene: TRBJ2-5
d_gene: -
v_gene: TRBV10-3
abundance: once
CDR3aa: CAISESTAAAQYF
CDR3nt: TGTGCCATCAGTGAGTCGACCGCGGCGGCCCAGTACTTC

j_gene: TRBJ1-1
d_gene: -
v_gene: TRBV5-1
abundance: -
CDR3aa: CASSLMANTEAFF
CDR3nt: TGCGCCAGCAGCTTGATGGCAAACACTGAAGCTTTCTTT

j_gene: TRBJ1-1
d_gene: TRBD1
v_gene: TRBV7-2
abundance: -
CDR3aa: CASSLLTTGLEAFF
CDR3nt: TGTGCCAGCAGCTTACTAACGACAGGGCTTGAAGCTTTCTTT

j_gene: TRBJ2-2
d_gene: TRBD2
v_gene: TRBV14
abundance: -
CDR3aa: CASSREHQGLAGRTGELFF
CDR3nt: TGTGCCAGCAGTCGGGAACACCAGGGACTAGCGGGAAGGACCGGGGAGCTGTTTTTT

j_gene: TRBJ1-3
d_gene: -
v_gene: TRBV5-6
abundance: -
CDR3aa: CASSDWSGNTIYF
CDR3nt: TGTGCCAGCAGCGACTGGTCAGGAAACACCATATATTTT

j_gene: TRBJ2-6
d_gene: TRBD2
v_gene: TRBV28
abundance: many
CDR3aa: CASSFMGRGLPGANVLTF
CDR3nt: TGTGCCAGCAGTTTCATGGGGAGGGGCCTACCTGGGGCCAACGTCCTGACTTTC

j_gene: TRBJ2-3
d_gene: -
v_gene: TRBV4-2
abundance: -
CDR3aa: CASSQERTADTQYF
CDR3nt: TGTGCCAGCAGCCAAGAAAGGACTGCAGATACGCAGTATTTT

j_gene: TRBJ2-1
d_gene: -
v_gene: TRBV6-9
abundance: -
CDR3aa: CARPRAGLEGEQFF
CDR3nt: TGTGCCAGACCCCGGGCGGGGCTCGAGGGTGAGCAGTTCTTC

j_gene: TRBJ2-3
d_gene: TRBD2
v_gene: TRBV7-2
abundance: -
CDR3aa: CASSRRTSGRVPDTQYF
CDR3nt: TGTGCCAGCAGCCGACGGACTAGCGGGAGAGTCCCAGATACGCAGTATTTT

j_gene: TRBJ2-1
d_gene: TRBD2
v_gene: TRBV7-2
abundance: -
CDR3aa: CASSLGAASGRALYNEQFF
CDR3nt: TGTGCCAGCAGCTTAGGTGCGGCTAGCGGGAGGGCCCTTTACAATGAGCAGTTCTTC

j_gene: TRBJ1-4
d_gene: TRBD1
v_gene: TRBV6-5
abundance: -
CDR3aa: CASSYTDREKLFF
CDR3nt: TGTGCCAGCAGTTACACGGACAGGGAAAAACTGTTTTTT

j_gene: TRBJ1-4
d_gene: -
v_gene: TRBV18
abundance: once
CDR3aa: CASSPEGAGEDEKLFF
CDR3nt: TGTGCCAGCTCACCCGAAGGGGCTGGGGAGGATGAAAAACTGTTTTTT

j_gene: TRBJ1-3
d_gene: TRBD1
v_gene: TRBV7-2
abundance: -
CDR3aa: CASSPGQGISGNTIYF
CDR3nt: TGTGCCAGCAGCCCTGGACAGGGGATCTCTGGAAACACCATATATTTT

j_gene: TRBJ1-2
d_gene: -
v_gene: TRBV14
abundance: -
CDR3aa: CASSQARGDYGYTF
CDR3nt: TGTGCCAGCAGCCAAGCGCGGGGGGACTATGGCTACACCTTC

j_gene: TRBJ2-5
d_gene: TRBD2
v_gene: TRBV11-2
abundance: -
CDR3aa: CASSSSGLPKETQYF
CDR3nt: TGTGCCAGCAGCTCGTCGGGACTACCAAAAGAGACCCAGTACTTC

j_gene: TRBJ1-5
d_gene: -
v_gene: TRBV5-5
abundance: -
CDR3aa: CASSLAGENQPQHF
CDR3nt: TGTGCCAGCAGCTTGGCGGGGGAAAATCAGCCCCAGCATTTT

j_gene: TRBJ1-2
d_gene: TRBD1
v_gene: TRBV6-5
abundance: few
CDR3aa: CASSSGGYGYTF
CDR3nt: TGTGCCAGCAGTTCAGGGGGCTATGGCTACACCTTC

j_gene: TRBJ1-1
d_gene: -
v_gene: TRBV11-3
abundance: -
CDR3aa: CASSLDNPGTRNTEAFF
CDR3nt: TGTGCCAGCAGCTTAGATAATCCGGGAACAAGGAACACTGAAGCTTTCTTT

j_gene: TRBJ2-6
d_gene: -
v_gene: TRBV5-6
abundance: few
CDR3aa: CASSWETGANVLTF
CDR3nt: TGTGCCAGCAGCTGGGAGACTGGGGCCAACGTCCTGACTTTC

j_gene: TRBJ2-7
d_gene: -
v_gene: TRBV5-1
abundance: -
CDR3aa: CASRGQNSYEQYF
CDR3nt: TGCGCCAGCAGAGGACAGAACTCCTACGAGCAGTACTTC

j_gene: TRBJ1-3
d_gene: -
v_gene: TRBV5-5
abundance: few
CDR3aa: CASSDAGESGNTIYF
CDR3nt: TGTGCCAGCAGCGATGCCGGGGAATCTGGAAACACCATATATTTT